The clone carrying this T cell receptor beta chain was recorded many times. Assembly of TCR beta libraries relied on iRepertoire HTBI primers together with Arm-PCR of CDR3 regions. MiXCR was run by TCRdb on the multiplex PCR reads, yielding one entry per CDR3 protein. The sample lists 560,000 or so distinct CDR3 sequences, 16% occurring once. The data are from a study of regulatory T cells in long-lasting Graves disease. Study-level background: Newly diagnosed Graves' patients had taken antithyroid drugs under 3 months.

The sample's time point: newly diagnosed GD, antithyroid drugs for less than 3 months. PBMC RNA served as the TCR library source. By American Thyroid Association guidelines, Graves' disease was diagnosed in the cohort. These data were also filed under a second study, of T cells in Graves' hyperthyroidism and ophthalmopathy. Turning to that study: When ophthalmopathy did not progress within 18 months, Graves' hyperthyroidism was considered stable.

The TCR originated in a man younger than 35 with Graves disease. Sequencing used peripheral blood mononuclear cells (PBMCs), obtained at new diagnosis, from a patient treated with antithyroid drugs.

The CDR3 sequence is CASSPGRIDYGYTF. CDR3 sequence (DNA): TGTGCCAGCTCACCAGGGCGGATTGACTATGGCTACACCTTC. The chain is built from TRBV18 and TRBJ1-2; no definite D call. Germline values: CDR1 KGHSH, CDR2 LQKENI. The CDR3 runs 14 residues. Between the trimmed V and J ends, which lost 2 bases and 3 bases, there was a span of 10 bases.